Listed below are T cell receptor beta chains from one sample, sequenced in a study of blood T cell repertoires in COVID-19. Profiled with immunoSEQ multiplex PCR; TCRdb holds only in-frame clones, not every one. The repertoire includes roughly 240,000 clones, roughly 88% of them detected once, and approximately 5% sits in the top ten. Specimen: peripheral blood. These receptor sequences come from a woman older than 75 with COVID-19, enrolled during active disease. The conserved cysteine and the conserved F or W are not part of the CDR3 here. The order of the fields is J gene, V gene, CDR3 protein.

TRBJ1-6	TRBV5-5	ASSMTGYYNSPLH
TRBJ2-3	TRBV20-1	SELIGGTQY
TRBJ2-1	TRBV28	ASSAGGSYNEQF
TRBJ1-2	TRBV7-2	ASSLTLGHPPSYGYT
TRBJ2-3	TRBV6-5	ASSYVRAGGGDTQY
TRBJ2-1	TRBV30	AWSPQSYNEQF
TRBJ1-3	TRBV2	ASEGGNDGNTIY
TRBJ1-1	TRBV5-8	ASSSRRRNTEAF
TRBJ1-1	TRBV2	ASSDRSAGRTEAF
TRBJ1-6	TRBV5-6	ASRGSPTDNSPLH
TRBJ1-1	TRBV18	ASSPITVNTEAF
TRBJ1-1	TRBV5-8	ASSQRTNTEAF
TRBJ2-3	TRBV5-1	ASSLVTGASTDTQY